This T cell receptor beta chain was obtained from a study of CD8+CD57+ T cells in acquired aplastic anemia. Turning to the study itself: Yields of DNA that came from sorted CD4+ and CD8+ cells averaged around 3 ug. Study results and limitations: Patients and controls had in common 25 to 30 CD8+ CDR3 sequences.

Patients selected for sequencing had displayed CD8+CD57+ cell expansion by flow cytometry. There are a few counts of this clonotype. As yet, its antigen is unknown. The CDR3 contains 13 residues. V lost 7 bases and J 5 bases, leaving 12 bases between the germline ends. The use of genomic DNA as template underpinned the TCR beta VDJ and CDR3 profiling. Using its own MiXCR run on the reads, TCRdb lists one record per CDR3 protein. The sample yields around 500,000 distinct CDR3 sequences, around a third seen once. The sequence was obtained from a human donor with aplastic anemia. The sample consisted of sorted CD4+, CD8+, or CD8+CD57+ T cells (not recorded which) from PBMCs. The rearrangement joins TRBV12-3 or TRBV12-4 to TRBJ1-5; the D is unclear. DNA for the CDR3: TGTGCCAGCAATAAAAGGGCCGATCAGCCCCAGCATTTT. It specifies CASNKRADQPQHF.